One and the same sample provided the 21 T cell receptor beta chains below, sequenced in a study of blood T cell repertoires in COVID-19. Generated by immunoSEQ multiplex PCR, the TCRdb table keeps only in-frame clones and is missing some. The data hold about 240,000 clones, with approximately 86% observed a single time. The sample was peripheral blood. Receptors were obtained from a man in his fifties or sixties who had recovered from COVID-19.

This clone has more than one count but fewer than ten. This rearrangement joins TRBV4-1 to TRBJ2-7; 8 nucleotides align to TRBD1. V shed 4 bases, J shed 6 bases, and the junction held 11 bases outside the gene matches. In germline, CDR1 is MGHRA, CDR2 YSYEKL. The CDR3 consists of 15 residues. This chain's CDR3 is CASSPDPGQGREQYF. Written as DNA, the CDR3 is TGCGCCAGCAGCCCGGACCCAGGACAGGGCCGCGAGCAGTACTTC.

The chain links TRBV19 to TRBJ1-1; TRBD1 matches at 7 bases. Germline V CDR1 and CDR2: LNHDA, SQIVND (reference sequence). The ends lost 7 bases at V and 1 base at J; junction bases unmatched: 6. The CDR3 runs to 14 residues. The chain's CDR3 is CASTEGAQNTEAFF. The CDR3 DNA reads TGTGCCAGTACGGAGGGGGCTCAGAACACTGAAGCTTTCTTT. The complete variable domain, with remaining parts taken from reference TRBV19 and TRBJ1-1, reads DGGITQSPKYLFRKEGQNVTLSCEQNLNHDAMYWYRQDPGQGLRLIYYSQIVNDFQKGDIAEGYSVSREKKESFPLTVTSAQKNPTAFYLCASTEGAQNTEAFFGQGTRLTVV.

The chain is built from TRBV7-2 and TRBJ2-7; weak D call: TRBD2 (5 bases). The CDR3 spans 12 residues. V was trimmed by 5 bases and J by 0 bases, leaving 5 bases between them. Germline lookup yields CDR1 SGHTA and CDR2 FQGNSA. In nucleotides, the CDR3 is TGTGCCAGCAGCGGGAGCTCCTACGAGCAGTACTTC. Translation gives CASSGSSYEQYF. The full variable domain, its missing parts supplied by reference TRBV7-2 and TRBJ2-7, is GAGVSQSPSNKVTEKGKDVELRCDPISGHTALYWYRQSLGQGLEFLIYFQGNSAPDKSGLPSDRFSAERTGGSVSTLTIQRTQQEDSAVYLCASSGSSYEQYFGPGTRLTVT.

The CDR3 DNA sequence: TGTGCCAGCAGCCCGAGAGAGAACTATGGCTACACCTTC. Residues: CASSPRENYGYTF. This chain uses TRBV3-1 (or the pseudogene TRBV3-2) with TRBJ1-2; D call uncertain. V gave up 4 bases and J gave up 2 bases, with 8 bases separating them. There are 13 residues in the CDR3. Looked up from germline, CDR1 is LGHDT and CDR2 is YNNKEL (reference sequence).

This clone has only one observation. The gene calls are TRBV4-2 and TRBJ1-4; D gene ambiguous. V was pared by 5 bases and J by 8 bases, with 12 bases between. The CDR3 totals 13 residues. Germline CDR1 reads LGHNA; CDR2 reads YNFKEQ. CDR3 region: CASSESYREKLFF. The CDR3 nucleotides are TGTGCCAGCAGCGAGTCTTATCGGGAAAAACTGTTTTTT.

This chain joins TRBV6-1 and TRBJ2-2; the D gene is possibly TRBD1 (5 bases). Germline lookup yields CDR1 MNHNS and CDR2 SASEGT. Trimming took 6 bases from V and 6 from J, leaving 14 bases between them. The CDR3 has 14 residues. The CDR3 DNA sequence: TGTGCCAGCAGATCGCCGACAGAGGCCGGGGAGCTGTTTTTT. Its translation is CASRSPTEAGELFF.

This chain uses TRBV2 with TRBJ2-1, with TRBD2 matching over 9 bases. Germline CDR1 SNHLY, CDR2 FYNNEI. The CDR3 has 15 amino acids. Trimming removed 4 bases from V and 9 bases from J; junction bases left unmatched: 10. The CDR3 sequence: CASSARRGGDVEQFF. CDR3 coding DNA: TGTGCCAGCAGTGCTCGGCGGGGGGGAGACGTTGAGCAGTTCTTC.

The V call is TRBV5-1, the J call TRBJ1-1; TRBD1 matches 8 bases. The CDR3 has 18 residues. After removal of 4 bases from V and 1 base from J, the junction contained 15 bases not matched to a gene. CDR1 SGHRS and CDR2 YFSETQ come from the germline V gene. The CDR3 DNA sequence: TGCGCCAGCAGCCCTCAATTTTCGACAGGGGAGGCGAACACTGAAGCTTTCTTT. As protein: CASSPQFSTGEANTEAFF.

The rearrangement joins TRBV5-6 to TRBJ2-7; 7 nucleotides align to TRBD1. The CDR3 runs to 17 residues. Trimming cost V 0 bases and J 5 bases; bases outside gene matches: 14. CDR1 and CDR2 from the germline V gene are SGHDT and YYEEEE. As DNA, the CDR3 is TGTGCCAGCAGCTTGGCTCCCGGGTGGAGGCAGGGGGACGAGCAGTACTTC. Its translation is CASSLAPGWRQGDEQYF.

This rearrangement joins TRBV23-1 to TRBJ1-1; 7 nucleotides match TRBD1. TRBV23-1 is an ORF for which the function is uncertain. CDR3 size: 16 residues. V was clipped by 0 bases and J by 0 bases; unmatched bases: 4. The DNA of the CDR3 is TGCGCCAGCAGTCAATCAGGACAGGCCCTGAACACTGAAGCTTTCTTT. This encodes CASSQSGQALNTEAFF.

The CDR3 nucleotides read TGTGCCAGCAGCTTGGCAGGGCCTCGTGAGCAGTTCTTC. Protein: CASSLAGPREQFF. The chain combines TRBV11-2 with TRBJ2-1; a weak D match, TRBD1 (5 bases). Germline V lookup: CDR1 SGHAT, CDR2 FQNNGV. V lost 3 bases, J lost 9 bases, and 12 bases lay in between. CDR3 length: 13 amino acids.

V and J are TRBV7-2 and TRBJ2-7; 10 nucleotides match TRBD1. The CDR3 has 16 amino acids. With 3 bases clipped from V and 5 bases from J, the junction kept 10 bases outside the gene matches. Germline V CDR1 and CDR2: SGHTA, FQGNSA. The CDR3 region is CASSFGWDRGGNEQYF. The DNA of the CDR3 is TGTGCCAGCAGCTTTGGGTGGGACAGGGGAGGTAACGAGCAGTACTTC.

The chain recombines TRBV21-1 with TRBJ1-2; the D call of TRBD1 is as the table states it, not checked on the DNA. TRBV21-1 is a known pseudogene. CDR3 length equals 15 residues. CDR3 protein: CASRSRQILGYGYTF. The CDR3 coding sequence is TGTGCCAGCAGAAGCCGACAGATCCTGGGCTATGGCTACACCTTC.

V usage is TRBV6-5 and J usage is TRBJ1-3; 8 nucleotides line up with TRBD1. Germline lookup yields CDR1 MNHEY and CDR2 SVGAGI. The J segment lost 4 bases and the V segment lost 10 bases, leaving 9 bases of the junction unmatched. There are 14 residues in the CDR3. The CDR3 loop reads CATKDRAYGNTIYF. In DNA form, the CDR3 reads TGTGCCACTAAGGACAGGGCGTACGGAAACACCATATATTTT.

CDR3 in DNA: TGCGCCAGCAGCCACGACAGAAATAGCAATCAGCCCCAGCATTTT. Its protein is CASSHDRNSNQPQHF. V gene TRBV4-1 combines with J gene TRBJ1-5; a weak D match, TRBD1 (5 bases). The CDR3 sequence is 15 residues long. CDR1 is MGHRA, CDR2 YSYEKL, per germline. The V end lost 3 bases, the J end lost 0 bases, and 9 bases lay between the germline ends.

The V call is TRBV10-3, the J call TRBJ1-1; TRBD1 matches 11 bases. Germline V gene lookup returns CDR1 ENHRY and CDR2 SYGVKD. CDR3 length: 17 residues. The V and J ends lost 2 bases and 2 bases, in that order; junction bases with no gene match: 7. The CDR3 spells CAISERDRGVLNTEAFF. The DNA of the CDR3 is TGTGCCATCAGTGAGAGGGACAGGGGGGTATTAAACACTGAAGCTTTCTTT.

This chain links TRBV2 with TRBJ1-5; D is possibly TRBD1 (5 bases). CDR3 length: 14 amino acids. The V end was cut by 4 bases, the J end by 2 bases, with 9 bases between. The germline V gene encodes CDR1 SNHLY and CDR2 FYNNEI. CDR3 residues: CASSAPGGNQPQHF. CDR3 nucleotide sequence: TGTGCCAGCAGTGCGCCGGGGGGCAATCAGCCCCAGCATTTT.

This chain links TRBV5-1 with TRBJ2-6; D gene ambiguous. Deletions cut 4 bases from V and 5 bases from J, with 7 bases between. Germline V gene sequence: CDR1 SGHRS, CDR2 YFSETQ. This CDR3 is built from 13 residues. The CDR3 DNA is TGCGCCAGCAGCCCCATTTGGGCCAACGTCCTGACTTTC. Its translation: CASSPIWANVLTF.

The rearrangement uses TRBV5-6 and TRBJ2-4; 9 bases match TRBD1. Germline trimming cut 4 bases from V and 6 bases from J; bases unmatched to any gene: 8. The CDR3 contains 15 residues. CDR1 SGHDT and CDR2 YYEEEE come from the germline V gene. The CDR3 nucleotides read TGTGCCAGCAGCAGGGACAGGGCTGCGGCAAACATTCAGTACTTC. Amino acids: CASSRDRAAANIQYF.

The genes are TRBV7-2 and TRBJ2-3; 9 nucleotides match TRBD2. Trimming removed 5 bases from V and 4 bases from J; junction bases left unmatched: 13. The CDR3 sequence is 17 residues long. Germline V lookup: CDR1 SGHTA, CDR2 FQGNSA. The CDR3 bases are TGTGCCAGCAGCCGTAGTGTCGCGGGGGGGTTTTCAGATACGCAGTATTTT. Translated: CASSRSVAGGFSDTQYF. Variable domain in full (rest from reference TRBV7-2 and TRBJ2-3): GAGVSQSPSNKVTEKGKDVELRCDPISGHTALYWYRQSLGQGLEFLIYFQGNSAPDKSGLPSDRFSAERTGGSVSTLTIQRTQQEDSAVYLCASSRSVAGGFSDTQYFGPGTRLTVL.

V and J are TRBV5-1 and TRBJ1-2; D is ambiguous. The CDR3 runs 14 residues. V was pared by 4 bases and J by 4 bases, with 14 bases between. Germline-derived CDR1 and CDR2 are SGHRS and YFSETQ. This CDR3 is CASSLDSSGYGYTF. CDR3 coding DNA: TGCGCCAGCAGCCTAGATAGCTCTGGCTATGGCTACACCTTC.